The sequence of this TCR beta chain was determined in a study of blood T cell repertoires in COVID-19. Measured with immunoSEQ multiplex PCR; TCRdb has only the in-frame clones, and not every one. The profile covers hundreds of thousands of clones, with 88% appearing a single time and over 2% taken by the ten largest. Trimming at V came to 3 bases and at J to 10 bases, leaving 11 bases not matched to a gene. The length of the CDR3 is 14 residues. CDR1 and CDR2 (germline): LGHDT, YNNKEL (reference sequence). V and J are TRBV3-1 (or the pseudogene TRBV3-2) and TRBJ1-1; TRBD1 agrees at 7 bases. This clonotype was sampled from a woman in her 40s with acute COVID-19. Input material: PBMCs or T cells enriched from blood (not recorded which). The CDR3, as DNA: TGTGCCAGCAGCCATCGACAGGGTGTCAACCTAGCTTTCTTT. This sequence encodes CASSHRQGVNLAFF.